The text below deals with one T cell receptor beta chain. This sample is part of a study of blood T cell repertoires in COVID-19. The CDR3 length is 14 residues. Germline CDR1 reads SNHLY; CDR2 reads FYNNEI. The junction had 7 bases not matched to a gene; V was cut back by 8 bases and J by 0 bases. TCRdb's table, derived via immunoSEQ multiplex PCR, lists solely in-frame clones and lacks some. The sample has 410,000 or so clones; just over 85% are singletons. The receptor was isolated from a woman aged 25 to 39 with active or convalescent COVID-19. V gene TRBV2 combines with J gene TRBJ2-7; 7 bases match TRBD2. Sequenced input: peripheral blood. The CDR3 region is CASSLAEGSYEQYF. The CDR3 DNA reads TGTGCCAGCTCGCTAGCGGAGGGCTCCTACGAGCAGTACTTC.